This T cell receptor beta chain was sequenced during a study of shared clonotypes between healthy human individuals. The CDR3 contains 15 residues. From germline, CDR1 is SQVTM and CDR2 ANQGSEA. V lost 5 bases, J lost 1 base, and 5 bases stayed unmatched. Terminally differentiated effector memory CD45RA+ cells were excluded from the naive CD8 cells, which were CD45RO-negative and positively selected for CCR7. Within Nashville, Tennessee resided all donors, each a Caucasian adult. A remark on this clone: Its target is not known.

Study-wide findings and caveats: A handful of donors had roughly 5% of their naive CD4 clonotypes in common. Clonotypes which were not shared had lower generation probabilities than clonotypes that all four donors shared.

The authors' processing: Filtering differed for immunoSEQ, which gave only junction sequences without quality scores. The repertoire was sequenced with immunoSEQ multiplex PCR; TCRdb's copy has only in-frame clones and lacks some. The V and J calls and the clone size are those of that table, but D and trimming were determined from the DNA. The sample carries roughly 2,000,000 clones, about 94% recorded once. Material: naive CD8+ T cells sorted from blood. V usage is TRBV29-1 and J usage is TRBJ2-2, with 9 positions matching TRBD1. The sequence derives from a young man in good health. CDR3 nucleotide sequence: TGCAGCGTTCCGGGACAGGGAATGAACACCGGGGAGCTGTTTTTT. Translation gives CSVPGQGMNTGELFF.